A selection of T cell receptor beta chains follows, all from one sample in a study of read filtering for tumor transcriptome and immune sequencing. One entry per CDR3 protein, called by TCRdb with MiXCR from the reads. The table has 45,000 to 50,000 distinct CDR3 sequences, 10% to 15% seen once. The specimen was a population of CD138-negative cells sorted from bone marrow. The receptors here all came from a donor older than 35 with multiple myeloma. Both conserved end residues are part of each CDR3. The listing skips clone size in some rows; elsewhere it reads once, few, many or a size class.

j_call clone_size v_call cdr3_aa
TRBJ1-1 many TRBV27 CASSLQGEGYTEAFF
TRBJ2-1 many TRBV7-9 CASSHGSRRIYNEQFF
TRBJ2-1 - TRBV20-1 CSALKGAGGSYNEQFF
TRBJ2-5 many TRBV24-1 CATSDLGAGMMETQYF
TRBJ1-4 many TRBV7-9 CASSQWTGQMLNEKLFF
TRBJ2-7 - TRBV20-1 CSARDGGESYEQYF
TRBJ2-1 medium-sized TRBV20-1 CSAPRGGGTYNEQFF
TRBJ2-3 many TRBV11-2 CASSLNGLLRTDTQYF
TRBJ1-1 many TRBV7-8 CASSPQGRRSTEAFF
TRBJ2-1 many TRBV12-3/TRBV12-4 CASTRGAGDYNEQFF
TRBJ2-7 many TRBV20-1 CSAKRGYDEQYF
TRBJ2-5 many TRBV5-1 CASSLRGGLQETQYF
TRBJ2-7 many TRBV6-6 CASTPRGVVNEQYF
TRBJ1-5 many TRBV19 CATPWQGGNQPQHF
TRBJ1-3 few TRBV19 CASSLDYSGNTIYF
TRBJ1-5 large TRBV4-2 CASSQEYDSNQPQHF
TRBJ2-3 many TRBV7-3 CASSLTSGLSDTQYF